The next 6 T cell receptor beta chains were all read from a single sample in a study of blood T cells in healthy people across ages. It was with a sample-barcoded 5' primer and a J-beta primer mix that a second PCR of about 6 to 12 cycles was run. TCRdb re-analysed the 5' RACE reads in MiXCR, keeping a single row per CDR3 protein. Here the sample spans more than 900,000 distinct CDR3 sequences, 25% to 35% being singletons. These data were also filed under a second study, of T cells of mothers and their children.

The specimen was blood. The receptors stem from a woman aged 40 to 50 in good health.

V gene TRBV11-2 combines with J gene TRBJ2-3; no firm D call. The V and J ends lost 1 base and 4 bases respectively, with 9 bases between them. CDR3 length: 14 amino acids. Germline V gene data show CDR1 as SGHAT and CDR2 as FQNNGV. The CDR3 loop is CASSLGYSSDTQYF. The CDR3, as DNA: TGTGCCAGCAGCTTAGGTTACAGCTCAGATACGCAGTATTTT.

Ten or more counts support this clonotype. A much larger clone differs from this one at a single base, so this may be a read error. V and J are TRBV4-2 and TRBJ2-1, with 15 bases aligning to TRBD2. Unmatched junction bases numbered 1, after V lost 0 bases and J lost 7 bases. The germline V gene has CDR1 LGHNA and CDR2 YNFKEQ. CDR3 length equals 16 residues. CDR3 DNA sequence: TGTGCCAGCAGCCAAGAGGGGACTAGCGGGGGGAATGAGCAGTTCTTC. Protein: CASSQEGTSGGNEQFF.

The chain recombines TRBV7-2 with TRBJ2-3; D possibly corresponds to TRBD1 (6 bases). The length of the CDR3 is 14 residues. Germline V lookup: CDR1 SGHTA, CDR2 FQGNSA. Trimming left V 6 bases short and J 3 bases short, with 13 bases between. CDR3 sequence: CASSYDQGTDTQYF. The CDR3 bases are TGTGCCAGCAGTTACGATCAGGGGACAGATACGCAGTATTTT. The variable domain in full, with the rest retrieved from reference TRBV7-2 and TRBJ2-3, is GAGVSQSPSNKVTEKGKDVELRCDPISGHTALYWYRQSLGQGLEFLIYFQGNSAPDKSGLPSDRFSAERTGGSVSTLTIQRTQQEDSAVYLCASSYDQGTDTQYFGPGTRLTVL.

This clonotype has only a few counts. V and J are TRBV14 and TRBJ1-1; TRBD1 aligns across 8 bases. The ends lost 6 bases at V and 7 bases at J; junction bases unmatched: 7. Per the germline V gene, CDR1 is SGHDN and CDR2 is FVKESK. This CDR3 spans 13 amino acids. In nucleotides, the CDR3 is TGTGCCAGCAGACATACAGGGGGACTTGAAGCTTTCTTT. Translation: CASRHTGGLEAFF.

This clonotype came up once. The chain employs TRBV7-2 and TRBJ2-1, with D possibly TRBD2 on 6 matching bases. CDR3 length equals 16 residues. Germline CDR1 and CDR2: SGHTA and FQGNSA. Trimming left V 1 base short and J 5 bases short, with 15 bases between. The CDR3 DNA reads as TGTGCCAGCAGCTTAGTAGGAGGGGTCGGTAACAATGAGCAGTTCTTC. This codes for CASSLVGGVGNNEQFF.

This sequence joins TRBV6-2 or TRBV6-3 and TRBJ1-2; D remains unclear. The germline CDR1 and CDR2 sequences are MNHEY and SVGEGT. CDR3 length equals 13 residues. Trimming took off 2 bases at V and 4 bases at J, with 8 bases between the two ends. CDR3: CASSYTEGYGYTF. CDR3 DNA sequence: TGTGCCAGCAGTTACACCGAAGGCTATGGCTACACCTTC.